This T cell receptor beta chain was recovered during a study of control samples from healthy donors and cancer patients. Here immunoSEQ multiplex PCR was the method, and the copy in TCRdb shows in-frame clones only, minus some. The repertoire consists of some 120,000 clones, with roughly 90% occurring once and the leading ten covering 6% to 8%. The V gene's germline CDR1 is KGHDR and CDR2 SFDVKD. Trimming cost V 3 bases and J 3 bases; bases outside gene matches: 6. CDR3 size: 18 residues. This chain links TRBV24-1 with TRBJ2-3, with TRBD2 matching over 15 bases. This receptor was identified in a woman aged 18 to 35 in good health. Sequenced input: blood. CDR3 coding DNA: TGTGCCACCAGTGATCGGGGACTAGCGGGGGGATATACAGATACGCAGTATTTT. The encoded protein is CATSDRGLAGGYTDTQYF.